This TCR beta chain originates from a study of siplizumab effects on memory and regulatory T cells (dated 2019 in TCRdb). At the level of the whole study: The effect of the anti-CD2 antibody siplizumab on alloreactive T-cell subsets was examined in allogeneic mixed lymphocyte reactions constructed from human PBMCs. Points the paper makes about the study in general: Unstimulated naive T cells appeared more diverse than memory T cells, and naive cells seemed to contribute substantially to the alloresponse. Because sequences below about 10^-5 frequency were poorly captured, only a minor fraction of alloreactive clones could be mapped to unstimulated subsets. Siplizumab significantly lowered the cumulative frequency of alloreactive sequences that could be traced to unstimulated CD4+ memory T cells. Whether proliferating Tregs from siplizumab cultures actually had suppressive function was not functionally confirmed. Among mappable alloreactive CD4+ clones, an average Treg-derived fraction of about 70% was observed with siplizumab, compared with 26.9% in control reactions. Roughly 80-95% of proliferating CD4+ or CD8+ clones could not be assigned a naive or memory phenotype.

The germline V gene (reference sequence) sets CDR1 to MNHNY and CDR2 to SVGAGI. V is trimmed back by 5 bases and J by 5 bases, and the junction contains 7 bases that no gene match accounts for. Including cysteine and phenylalanine, the CDR3 has 14 amino acids. Only the CDR3 DNA stays, 42 bases, in frame from base 1. Library creation used the immunoSEQ multiplex PCR assay. About 10^5 TCR templates per sample were assayed by the deep sequencing platform. Genomic DNA extracted from sorted T cells was used for TCRbeta CDR3 sequencing. Turning to the authors' computational methods: The R programming language was used for clonal analysis of the TCRbeta CDR3 data. Unstimulated samples were compared with post-reaction CFSE-low samples to define alloreactive CD4+ and CD8+ clones. Alloreactive CD4+ clones were assigned to regulatory or non-regulatory origin by matching sequences to sorted unstimulated Treg and non-Treg repertoires. Not all clones reach the TCRdb copy of this immuneACCESS table, which keeps in-frame sequences only. Checked studies attribute under half of the gap to unresolved V genes and leave the rest unexplained. V and J calls and clone size come straight from that table; D and trimming were deduced from the DNA. The sample table contains 90,000 to 150,000 clones; only one count was recorded for around 93% of them. The ten largest clones take up around 0.16% of the sample.

TCRbeta CDR3 sequencing was performed on sorted unstimulated T cells and on proliferating T cells recovered from mixed lymphocyte reactions. Fresh whole blood from approximately ten HLA-typed healthy donors was used to isolate PBMCs. To map where alloreactive clones came from, unstimulated CD4+ non-regulatory T cells were FACS-sorted. Remarks on this clone: This clone's antigen is unknown. The record has no base qualities; no much larger clone is one base away.

This TCR came from a human donor in good health. The sequencing sample was made of non-Treg CD4+ T cells sorted from blood. Per the publication, the cell subset or site label means: FACS-sorted unstimulated CD4+ non-regulatory T cells. The rearranged segments are TRBV6-6 and TRBJ2-5; the central 8 bases match TRBD2. Here the CDR3 is given as CASSISGVGETQYF. The bases are TGTGCCAGCAGTATTAGCGGGGTCGGGGAGACCCAGTACTTC.